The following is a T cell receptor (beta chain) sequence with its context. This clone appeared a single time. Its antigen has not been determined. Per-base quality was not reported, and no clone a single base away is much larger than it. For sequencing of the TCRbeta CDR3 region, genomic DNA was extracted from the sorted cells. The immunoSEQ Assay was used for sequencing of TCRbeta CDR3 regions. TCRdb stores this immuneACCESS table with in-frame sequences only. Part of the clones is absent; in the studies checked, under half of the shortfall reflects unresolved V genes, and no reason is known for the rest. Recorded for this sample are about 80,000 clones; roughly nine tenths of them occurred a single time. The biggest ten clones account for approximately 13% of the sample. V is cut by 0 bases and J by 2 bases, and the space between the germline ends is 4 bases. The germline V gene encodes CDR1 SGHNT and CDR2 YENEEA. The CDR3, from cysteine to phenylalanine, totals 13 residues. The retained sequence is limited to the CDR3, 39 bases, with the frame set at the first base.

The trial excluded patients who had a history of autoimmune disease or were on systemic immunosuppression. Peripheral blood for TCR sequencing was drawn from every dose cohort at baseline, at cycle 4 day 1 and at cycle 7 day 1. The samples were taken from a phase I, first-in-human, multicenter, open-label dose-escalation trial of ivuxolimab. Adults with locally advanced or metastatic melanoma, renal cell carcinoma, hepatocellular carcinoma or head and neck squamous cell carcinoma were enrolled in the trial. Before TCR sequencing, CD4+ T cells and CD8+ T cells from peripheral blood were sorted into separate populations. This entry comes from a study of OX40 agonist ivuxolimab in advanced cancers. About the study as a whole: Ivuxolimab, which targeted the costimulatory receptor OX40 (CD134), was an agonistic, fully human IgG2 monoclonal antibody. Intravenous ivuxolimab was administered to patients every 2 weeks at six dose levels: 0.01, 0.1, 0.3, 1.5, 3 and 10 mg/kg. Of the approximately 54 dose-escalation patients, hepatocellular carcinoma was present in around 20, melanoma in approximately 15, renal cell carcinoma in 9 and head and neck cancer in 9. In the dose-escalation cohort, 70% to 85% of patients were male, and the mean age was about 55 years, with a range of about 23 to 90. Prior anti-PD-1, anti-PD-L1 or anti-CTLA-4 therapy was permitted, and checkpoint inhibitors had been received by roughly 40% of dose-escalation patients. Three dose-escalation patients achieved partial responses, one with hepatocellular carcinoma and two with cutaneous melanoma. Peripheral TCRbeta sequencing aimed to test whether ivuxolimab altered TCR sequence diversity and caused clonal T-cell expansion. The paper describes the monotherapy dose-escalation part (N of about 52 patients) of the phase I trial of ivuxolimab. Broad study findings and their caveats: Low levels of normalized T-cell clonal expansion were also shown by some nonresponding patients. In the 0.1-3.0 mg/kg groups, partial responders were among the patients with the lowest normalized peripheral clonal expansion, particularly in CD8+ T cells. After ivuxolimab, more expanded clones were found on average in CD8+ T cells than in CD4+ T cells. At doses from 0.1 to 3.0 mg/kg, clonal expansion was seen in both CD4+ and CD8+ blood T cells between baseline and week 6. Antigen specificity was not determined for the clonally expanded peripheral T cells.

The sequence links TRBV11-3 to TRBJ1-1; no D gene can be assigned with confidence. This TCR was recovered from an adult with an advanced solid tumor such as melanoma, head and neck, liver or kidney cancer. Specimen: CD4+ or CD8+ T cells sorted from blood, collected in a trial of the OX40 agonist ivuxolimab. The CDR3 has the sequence CASSLDINTEAFF. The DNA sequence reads TGTGCCAGCAGCTTAGATATTAACACTGAAGCTTTCTTT. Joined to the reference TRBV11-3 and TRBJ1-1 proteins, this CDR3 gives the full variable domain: EAGVVQSPRYKIIEKKQPVAFWCNPISGHNTLYWYLQNLGQGPELLIRYENEEAVDDSQLPKDRFSAERLKGVDSTLKIQPAELGDSAVYLCASSLDINTEAFFGQGTRLTVV.